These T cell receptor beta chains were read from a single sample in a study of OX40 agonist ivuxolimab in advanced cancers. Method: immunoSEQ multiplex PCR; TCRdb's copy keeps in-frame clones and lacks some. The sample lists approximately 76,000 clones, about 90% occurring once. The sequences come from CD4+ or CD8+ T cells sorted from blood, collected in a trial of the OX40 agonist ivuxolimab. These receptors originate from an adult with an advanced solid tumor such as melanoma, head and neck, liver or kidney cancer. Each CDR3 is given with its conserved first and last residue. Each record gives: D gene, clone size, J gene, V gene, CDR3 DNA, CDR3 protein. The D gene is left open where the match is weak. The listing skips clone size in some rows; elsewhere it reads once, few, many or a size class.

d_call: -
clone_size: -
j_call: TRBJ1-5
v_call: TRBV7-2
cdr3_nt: TGTGCCAGCAGTCGGGGGGATCAGCCCCAGCATTTT
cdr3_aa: CASSRGDQPQHF

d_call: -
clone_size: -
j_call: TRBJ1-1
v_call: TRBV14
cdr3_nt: TGTGCCAGCAGCCAAAATGCAGCCTACACTGAAGCTTTCTTT
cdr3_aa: CASSQNAAYTEAFF

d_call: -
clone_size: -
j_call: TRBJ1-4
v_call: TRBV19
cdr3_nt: TGTGCCAGTAGTATAGCAGGGCAAACGGAAAAACTGTTTTTT
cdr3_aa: CASSIAGQTEKLFF

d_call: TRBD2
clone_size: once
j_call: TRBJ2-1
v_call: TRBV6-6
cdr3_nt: TGTGCCAGCAGCACATTAGCGGGAGGGGGGGATGAGCAGTTCTTC
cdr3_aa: CASSTLAGGGDEQFF

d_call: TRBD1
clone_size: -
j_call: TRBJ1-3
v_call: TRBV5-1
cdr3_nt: TGCGCCAGCAGGAGGACAGGGGCCGGAAACACCATATATTTT
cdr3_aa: CASRRTGAGNTIYF

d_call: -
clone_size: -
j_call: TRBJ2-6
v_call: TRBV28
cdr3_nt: TGTGCCAGCACTGCCTCTGGGGCCAACGTCCTGACTTTC
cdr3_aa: CASTASGANVLTF

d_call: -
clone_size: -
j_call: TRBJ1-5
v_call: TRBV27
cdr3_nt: TGTGCCAGCAGTTTGGGGGGCGCGTGGGGTCCGCATGTTAATCAGCCCCAGCATTTT
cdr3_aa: CASSLGGAWGPHVNQPQHF

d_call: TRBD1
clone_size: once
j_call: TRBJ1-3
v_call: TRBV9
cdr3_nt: TGTGCCAGCAGCCCTTCGACCGGGACAGACTTCTCTGGAAACACCATATATTTT
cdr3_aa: CASSPSTGTDFSGNTIYF

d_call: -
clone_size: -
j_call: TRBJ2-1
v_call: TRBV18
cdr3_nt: TGTGCCAGCTCACCGCTAGCGTCGGGGGACTGGAATGAGCAGTTCTTC
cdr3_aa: CASSPLASGDWNEQFF

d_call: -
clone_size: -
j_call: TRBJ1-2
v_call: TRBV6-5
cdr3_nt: TGTGCCAGCAGTTACTCGAACGGGTATGGCTACACCTTC
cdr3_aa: CASSYSNGYGYTF

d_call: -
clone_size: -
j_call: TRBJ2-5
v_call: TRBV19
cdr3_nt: TGTGCCAGTAGCCAAGGGGGAAGGAAGGAGACCCAGTACTTC
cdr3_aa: CASSQGGRKETQYF

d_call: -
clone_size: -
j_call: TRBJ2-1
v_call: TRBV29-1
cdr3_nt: TGCAGCGTTGAAGGGGGCTTTGGGGGTAACAATGAGCAGTTCTTC
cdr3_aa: CSVEGGFGGNNEQFF

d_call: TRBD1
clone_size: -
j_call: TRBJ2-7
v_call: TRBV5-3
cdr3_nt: TGTGCCAGCAGCTTGGCCGGAACAGGGGGCTACGAGCAGTACTTC
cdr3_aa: CASSLAGTGGYEQYF

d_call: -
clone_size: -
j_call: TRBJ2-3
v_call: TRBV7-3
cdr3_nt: TGTGCCAGCAGTCCTTCTGTGAACACAGATACGCAGTATTTT
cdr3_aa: CASSPSVNTDTQYF

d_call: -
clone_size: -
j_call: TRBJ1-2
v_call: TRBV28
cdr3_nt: TGTGCCAGCAGTAATCCTCGTGGCAGGGTGAGCTATGGCTACACCTTC
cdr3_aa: CASSNPRGRVSYGYTF

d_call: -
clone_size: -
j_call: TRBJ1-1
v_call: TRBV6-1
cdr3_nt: TGTGCCAGCAGTGAAGGACGGACCTACCTGAACACTGAAGCTTTCTTT
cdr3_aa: CASSEGRTYLNTEAFF

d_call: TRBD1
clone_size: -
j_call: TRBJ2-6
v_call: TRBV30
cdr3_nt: TGTGCCTGGAGTGTAATTTGGGACAGGGGCATGTCGGCTGGGGCCAACGTCCTGACTTTC
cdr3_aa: CAWSVIWDRGMSAGANVLTF

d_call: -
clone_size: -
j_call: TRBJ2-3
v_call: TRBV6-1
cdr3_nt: TGTGCCAGCAAACTTGACGGACCTACCACAGATACGCAGTATTTT
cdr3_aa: CASKLDGPTTDTQYF

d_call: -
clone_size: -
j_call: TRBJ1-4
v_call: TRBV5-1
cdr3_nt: TGCGCCAGCTCCAGGGTTTCTAATGAAAAACTGTTTTTT
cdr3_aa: CASSRVSNEKLFF

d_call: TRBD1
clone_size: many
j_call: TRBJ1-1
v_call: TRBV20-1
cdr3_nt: TGCAGTGCTGGACAGGCCCGAGCTTTCTTT
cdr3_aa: CSAGQARAFF

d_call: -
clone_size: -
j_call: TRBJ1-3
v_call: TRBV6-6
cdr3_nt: TGTGCCAGCAGAAAACAAGAAACTGGAAACACCATATATTTT
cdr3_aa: CASRKQETGNTIYF

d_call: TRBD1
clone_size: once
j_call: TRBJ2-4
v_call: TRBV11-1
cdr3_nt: TGTGCCAGCAGCTTAGCCGACAGGGTAGGAGTCAAAAACATTCAGTACTTC
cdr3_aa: CASSLADRVGVKNIQYF

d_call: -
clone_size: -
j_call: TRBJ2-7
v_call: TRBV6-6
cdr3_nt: TGTGCCAGCAGCCGCAGTCCTCTAAAGGACTACGAGCAGTACTTC
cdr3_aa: CASSRSPLKDYEQYF

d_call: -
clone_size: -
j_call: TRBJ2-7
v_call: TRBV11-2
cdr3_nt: TGTGCCAGCAGCGCCGGGTTCTCCTCCTACGAGCAGTACTTC
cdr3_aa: CASSAGFSSYEQYF

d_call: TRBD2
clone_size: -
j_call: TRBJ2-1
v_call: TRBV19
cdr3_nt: TGTGCCAGTAAACTAGCGGGAGGGGAATACAATGAGCAGTTCTTC
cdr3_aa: CASKLAGGEYNEQFF

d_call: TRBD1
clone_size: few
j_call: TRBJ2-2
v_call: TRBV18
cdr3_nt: TGTGCCAGCTCACCACCTGGACAGGGTGGTTACACCGGGGAGCTGTTTTTT
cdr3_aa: CASSPPGQGGYTGELFF

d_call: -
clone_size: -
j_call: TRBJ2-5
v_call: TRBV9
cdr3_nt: TGTGCCAGCGCCCCCCCGGCCCCCAACCAAGAGACCCAGTACTTC
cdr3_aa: CASAPPAPNQETQYF

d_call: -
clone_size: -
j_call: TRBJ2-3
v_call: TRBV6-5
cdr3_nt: TGTGCCAGCAGTTACTCAACGGGCCCCGCTACGCAGTATTTT
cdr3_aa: CASSYSTGPATQYF

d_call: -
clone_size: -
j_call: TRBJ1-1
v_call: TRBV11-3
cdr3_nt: TGTGCCAGCAGCTTTACACGGAACACTGAAGCTTTCTTT
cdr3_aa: CASSFTRNTEAFF

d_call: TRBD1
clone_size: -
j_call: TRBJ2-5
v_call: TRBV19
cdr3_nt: TGTGCCAGTAGTACGACAGGGGATGGGGAGACCCAGTACTTC
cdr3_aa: CASSTTGDGETQYF

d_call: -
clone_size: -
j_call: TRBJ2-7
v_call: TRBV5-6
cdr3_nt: TGTGCCAGCAGCTTGAGGCTTGGGACAGGGACTAGTGAGCAGTACTTC
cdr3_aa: CASSLRLGTGTSEQYF

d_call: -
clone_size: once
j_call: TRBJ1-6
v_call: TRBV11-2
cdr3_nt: TGTGCCAGCAGCTTAGACAGGGGTCCCTTCTCCTATAATTCACCCCTCCACTTT
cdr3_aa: CASSLDRGPFSYNSPLHF

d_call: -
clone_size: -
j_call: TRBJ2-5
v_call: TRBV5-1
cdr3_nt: TGCGCCAGCAGCGGAGGTCACCTTGGGGAGACCCAGTACTTC
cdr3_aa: CASSGGHLGETQYF

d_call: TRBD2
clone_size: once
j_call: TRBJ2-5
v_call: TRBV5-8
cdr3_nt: TGTGCCAGCAGCTCCCCCGGACTAGCCGATCAAGAGACCCAGTACTTC
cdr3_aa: CASSSPGLADQETQYF

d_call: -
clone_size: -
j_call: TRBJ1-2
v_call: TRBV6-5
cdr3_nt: TGTGCCAGCAGTTACTCGAAAAACGGTATCTATGGCTACACCTTC
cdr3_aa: CASSYSKNGIYGYTF

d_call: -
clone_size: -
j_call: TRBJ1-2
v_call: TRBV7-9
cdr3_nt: TGTGCCAGCAGCTTAGATTTGTATGGCTACACCTTC
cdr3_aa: CASSLDLYGYTF

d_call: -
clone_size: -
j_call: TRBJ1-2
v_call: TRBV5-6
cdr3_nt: TGTGCCAGCAGCCCGCTAGGACAAGACTATGGCTACACCTTC
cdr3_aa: CASSPLGQDYGYTF

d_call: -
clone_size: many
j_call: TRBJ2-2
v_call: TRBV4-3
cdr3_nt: TGCGCCAGCAGCCAAGATTGGCGAACCGGGGAGCTGTTTTTT
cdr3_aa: CASSQDWRTGELFF

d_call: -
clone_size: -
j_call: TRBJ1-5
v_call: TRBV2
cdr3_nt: TGTGCCAGCAGTGAGCAGGTCAATAGCAATCAGCCCCAGCATTTT
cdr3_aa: CASSEQVNSNQPQHF

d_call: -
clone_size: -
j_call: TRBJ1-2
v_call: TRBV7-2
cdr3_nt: TGTGCCAGCAGCTTAGCGACGAATGACTATGGCTACACCTTC
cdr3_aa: CASSLATNDYGYTF

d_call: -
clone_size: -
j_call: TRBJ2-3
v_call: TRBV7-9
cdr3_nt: TGTGCCAGCAGCCAAGGACAGTTGGGGGATACGCAGTATTTT
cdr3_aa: CASSQGQLGDTQYF